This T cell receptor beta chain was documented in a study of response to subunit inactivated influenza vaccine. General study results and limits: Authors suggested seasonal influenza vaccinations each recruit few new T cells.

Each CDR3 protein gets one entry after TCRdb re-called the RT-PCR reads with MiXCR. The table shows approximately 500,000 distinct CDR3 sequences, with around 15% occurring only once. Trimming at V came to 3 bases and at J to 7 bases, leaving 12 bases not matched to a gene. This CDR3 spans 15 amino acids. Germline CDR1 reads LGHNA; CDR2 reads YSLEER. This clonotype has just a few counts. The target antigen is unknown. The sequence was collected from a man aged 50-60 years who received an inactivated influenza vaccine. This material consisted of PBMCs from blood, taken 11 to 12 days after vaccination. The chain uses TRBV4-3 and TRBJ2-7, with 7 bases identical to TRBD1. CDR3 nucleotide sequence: TGCGCCAGCAGCCAGGAGCCTTACAGGGGCGGGGAGCAGTACTTC. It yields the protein CASSQEPYRGGEQYF.